The clone carrying this TCR beta chain turned up a few times. Its antigen is not identified. These data belong to a study of cytomegalovirus exposure and HLA in healthy donors. Study-wide results and caveats: Investigators reported approximately 170 TCR beta chains as tied to cytomegalovirus. In vitro experiments confirmed that three CMV-associated chains were specific for CMV antigens. In a later analysis, at a false discovery rate of 0.05, 16,951 TCR beta sequences matched HLA alleles. A missense DCLRE1C variant was associated with V- and J-gene trimming of TCR beta chains in a later analysis, and an independent cohort replicated the association.

This CDR3 is built from 14 residues. The germline V gene encodes CDR1 MNHNS and CDR2 SASEGT. Losses at the gene ends were 8 bases for V and 9 bases for J; bases not matched to a gene: 12. PCR used 60 Vbeta primers and 13 Jbeta primers. Clones were sequenced by immunoSEQ multiplex PCR, and TCRdb holds only the in-frame ones, with some missing. The sample includes some 160,000 clones, around four fifths of them seen just once. The chain recombines TRBV6-1 with TRBJ1-5; 8 bases are shared with TRBD1. Input material: PBMCs. This receptor was taken from a woman aged 18-29 years in good health and CMV-seronegative. CDR3: CASSDRAPTGPQHF. For the CDR3, the DNA is TGTGCCAGCTCGGACAGGGCGCCGACTGGGCCCCAGCATTTT.